This T cell receptor beta chain was recovered during a study of intratumoral heterogeneity in liver cancer. Whole-study context: The median patient age was around 60 years, and most were male.

The CDR3 extends over 15 amino acids. Between the trimmed V and J ends, which lost 7 bases and 8 bases, there was a span of 20 bases. CDR1 is MNHEY and CDR2 is SMNVEV in the germline V gene (reference sequence). The method was immunoSEQ multiplex PCR; TCRdb's version includes in-frame clones alone and lacks a portion of them. The sample lists around 6,400 clones, approximately 60% occurring once. As for this clone: The antigen remains unidentified.

The hepatocellular carcinoma nodule was sampled at distinct, geographically separated regions. No macroscopic necrosis or hemorrhage was seen in sampled areas. Broader study findings: Tumor region a had significantly more unique T-cell expansions than region b. Regional tumor-infiltrating lymphocyte burden differences seen by RNA-seq were reportedly confirmed using TCR sequencing.

The receptor was derived from a man between 65 and 85 years old with hepatocellular carcinoma. This specimen was tumor tissue, taken before any cancer treatment. This chain uses TRBV27 with TRBJ1-4; D gene unclear. The CDR3 sequence is CASKKPREVGEKLFF. The CDR3, as DNA: TGTGCCAGCAAAAAACCCCGAGAGGTCGGCGAAAAACTGTTTTTT.